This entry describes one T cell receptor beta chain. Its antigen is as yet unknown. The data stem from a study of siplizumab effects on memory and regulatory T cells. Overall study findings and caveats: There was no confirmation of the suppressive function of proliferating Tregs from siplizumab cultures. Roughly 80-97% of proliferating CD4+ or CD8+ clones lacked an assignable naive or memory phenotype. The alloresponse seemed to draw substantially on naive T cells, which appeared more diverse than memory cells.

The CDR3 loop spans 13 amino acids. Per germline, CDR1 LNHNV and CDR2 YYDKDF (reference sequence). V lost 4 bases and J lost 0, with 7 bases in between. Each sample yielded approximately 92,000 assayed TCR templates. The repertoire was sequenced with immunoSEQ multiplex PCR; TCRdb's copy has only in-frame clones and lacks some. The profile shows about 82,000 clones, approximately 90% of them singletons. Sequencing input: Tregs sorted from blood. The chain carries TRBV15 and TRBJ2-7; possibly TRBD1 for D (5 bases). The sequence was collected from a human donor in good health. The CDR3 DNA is TGTGCCACCAGCAAAGACAGCTCCTACGAGCAGTACTTC. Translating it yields CATSKDSSYEQYF.